What follows are 13 T cell receptor beta chains derived from one specimen sequenced in a study of T-cell reconstitution after alpha-beta-depleted transplantation in children. Unique molecular identifiers were incorporated when the TCRbeta library was constructed. Each CDR3 protein is one row after TCRdb ran MiXCR on the PCR reads. The sample comprises about 580,000 distinct CDR3 sequences, 27% of which are singletons, and about 35% rests with the top ten. The sequenced sample was PBMCs, obtained before TCRalphabeta/CD19-depleted stem cell transplant. These receptors came from a boy in the first two years of life with Wiskott-Aldrich syndrome, due to receive a stem cell transplant.

The chain carries TRBV4-1 and TRBJ2-1, with D tentatively TRBD1 or TRBD2 (5 bases each). The CDR3 runs to 15 residues. Germline V lookup: CDR1 MGHRA, CDR2 YSYEKL. V was trimmed by 1 base and J by 4 bases, leaving 11 bases between them. CDR3 coding DNA: TGCGCCAGCAGCCAAGGGCCCGGGGCTTACAATGAGCAGTTCTTC. The encoded protein is CASSQGPGAYNEQFF.

This clonotype was counted between two and nine times. V and J are TRBV5-1 and TRBJ2-1; D may be TRBD1 (5 bases). The germline CDR1 and CDR2 sequences are SGHRS and YFSETQ. V shed 5 bases and J shed 6 bases, with 12 bases lying between them. This CDR3 is built from 13 residues. The CDR3 nucleotides are TGCGCCAGCAGGCTAGACAGCGTCAATGAGCAGTTCTTC. It specifies CASRLDSVNEQFF.

The chain uses TRBV20-1 and TRBJ2-1; 7 bases map to TRBD2. The germline V gene has CDR1 DFQATT and CDR2 SNEGSKA (reference sequence). This CDR3 is built from 17 residues. J lost 0 bases, V lost 1 base, and 9 bases had no gene match. The CDR3 bases are TGCAGTGCTAGAGTAGCTAGCGGAGTGAGCTCCTACAATGAGCAGTTCTTC. Translation gives CSARVASGVSSYNEQFF.

The rearrangement uses TRBV5-1 and TRBJ2-7; D uncertain. Germline-derived CDR1 and CDR2 are SGHRS and YFSETQ. The CDR3 is made up of 16 amino acids. V lost 7 bases to trimming and J lost 1 base, with 21 bases between them. The chain's CDR3 is CASRLRVKDGSYEQYF. The CDR3 coding sequence is TGCGCCAGCCGACTCCGCGTAAAGGATGGGTCCTACGAGCAGTACTTC.

The gene calls are TRBV20-1 and TRBJ1-1; the match to TRBD1 covers 7 bases. Germline-derived CDR1 and CDR2 are DFQATT and SNEGSKA (reference sequence). The CDR3 runs to 14 residues. With 3 bases clipped from V and 5 bases from J, the junction kept 9 bases outside the gene matches. The CDR3 sequence: CSASRQGMWTEAFF. CDR3 DNA sequence: TGCAGTGCTAGCAGACAGGGAATGTGGACTGAAGCTTTCTTT.

This sequence joins TRBV10-3 and TRBJ1-1; tentative D call: TRBD1 (5 bases). CDR3 size: 14 residues. Trimming pared 4 bases from V and 0 bases from J, leaving 9 bases between. From germline, CDR1 is ENHRY and CDR2 SYGVKD. The CDR3 loop reads CAISATVLNTEAFF. In DNA, the CDR3 is TGTGCCATCAGTGCGACAGTCCTGAACACTGAAGCTTTCTTT.

The chain recombines TRBV28 with TRBJ1-1; unclear D gene. Per germline, CDR1 MDHEN and CDR2 SYDVKM. This CDR3 has 16 amino acids. Trimming removed 2 bases from V and 5 bases from J, with 18 bases in between. CDR3 sequence: CASSLRSAASGTEAFF. DNA of the CDR3: TGTGCCAGCAGTTTAAGGTCAGCCGCCTCGGGTACTGAAGCTTTCTTT.

Only a few counts were recorded for this clonotype. The chain carries TRBV7-6 and TRBJ2-4, with D tentatively TRBD1 (6 bases). The CDR3 is 14 residues long. V was cut by 5 bases and J by 0 bases, with 8 bases left in between. CDR1 is SGHVS, CDR2 FNYEAQ, per germline. CDR3 in DNA: TGTGCCAGCAGCACAGGGATAGCCAAAAACATTCAGTACTTC. Translated, it gives CASSTGIAKNIQYF.

The table lists this clonotype with a few counts. The V and J genes are TRBV5-1 and TRBJ2-7; 7 nucleotides align to TRBD1. CDR1 SGHRS and CDR2 YFSETQ come from the germline V gene. Trimming cost V 0 bases and J 2 bases; bases outside gene matches: 8. The CDR3 length is 16 residues. CDR3 region: CASSLVLTGKPYEQYF. The DNA for the CDR3 is TGCGCCAGCAGCTTGGTATTGACAGGGAAACCCTACGAGCAGTACTTC. Full variable domain (rest looked up from reference TRBV5-1 and TRBJ2-7): KAGVTQTPRYLIKTRGQQVTLSCSPISGHRSVSWYQQTPGQGLQFLFEYFSETQRNKGNFPGRFSGRQFSNSRSEMNVSTLELGDSALYLCASSLVLTGKPYEQYFGPGTRLTVT.

This clonotype was found once. V and J are TRBV12-3 or TRBV12-4 and TRBJ1-1, with 8 bases that match TRBD1. Germline trimming cut 2 bases from V and 1 base from J; bases unmatched to any gene: 6. There are 16 residues in the CDR3. In DNA form, the CDR3 reads TGTGCCAGCAGTTTAAGCAGGGGGCGTGGGAACACTGAAGCTTTCTTT. Its protein is CASSLSRGRGNTEAFF.

This clonotype was counted only a few times. The V call is TRBV28, the J call TRBJ1-5; 8 bases are a match to TRBD1. Germline-derived CDR1 and CDR2 are MDHEN and SYDVKM. The CDR3 is made up of 14 amino acids. V lost 3 bases and J lost 5; bases outside the gene matches: 3. The chain's CDR3 is CASSLDRAHQPQHF. In DNA form, the CDR3 reads TGTGCCAGCAGTTTGGACAGGGCCCATCAGCCCCAGCATTTT.

The chain employs TRBV6-1 and TRBJ1-5; no clear D gene. The ends were cut back, 7 bases at V and 0 bases at J, with 13 bases in the middle. There are 15 residues in the CDR3. The germline V gene has CDR1 MNHNS and CDR2 SASEGT. CDR3 coding DNA: TGTGCCAGCAAGATAGGTCGGTTTAGCAATCAGCCCCAGCATTTT. Its translation: CASKIGRFSNQPQHF.

Regarding this clonotype: One junction end does not reproduce the germline sequence, and a read error may be involved. The chain links TRBV10-2 to TRBJ2-1; 10 positions match TRBD2. The CDR3 has 16 residues. CDR1 and CDR2 (germline): WSHSY, SAAADI. This CDR3 is CASGALAGAGYNDQFF. The CDR3 DNA follows: TGCGCCAGCGGGGCCCTAGCGGGAGCGGGTTACAATGACCAGTTCTTC.